Here is one TCR beta chain with its context. The antigen is unknown. A CD45RA-negative memory subset and a CD45RA+ naive subset were separated from the CD4+ cells. This specimen comes from a study of shared clonotypes between healthy human individuals. Study-level information: For every donor, three CD4 naive, three CD4 memory, two CD8 naive and one CD8 memory plates were used. Whole-study findings and limits: Generally, estimated richness proved larger in naive subsets than it did in memory subsets. The four-donor shared clonotypes exceeded non-shared clonotypes in generation probability, with non-shared ones scoring lower.

CDR3 length: 18 amino acids. Germline V gene data show CDR1 as MNHNS and CDR2 as SASEGT. The trim removed 1 base at V and 0 bases at J, leaving 11 bases unmatched. Only in-frame clones appear in the TCRdb table, and some are missing; sequencing was by immunoSEQ multiplex PCR. The repertoire consists of 1.6 million or so clones, with 95% to 97% occurring once and the leading ten covering over 1%. The sequence came from a man aged 30-40 years in good health. The source material was naive CD4+ T cells sorted from blood. Subset denoted: CD45RA+ positively selected. V and J are TRBV6-1 and TRBJ2-7, with 8 positions matching TRBD2. In DNA, the CDR3 is TGTGCCAGCAGTGAAGGAATTGCTAGCGGGTACCTCTCCTACGAGCAGTACTTC. Amino acid sequence: CASSEGIASGYLSYEQYF.